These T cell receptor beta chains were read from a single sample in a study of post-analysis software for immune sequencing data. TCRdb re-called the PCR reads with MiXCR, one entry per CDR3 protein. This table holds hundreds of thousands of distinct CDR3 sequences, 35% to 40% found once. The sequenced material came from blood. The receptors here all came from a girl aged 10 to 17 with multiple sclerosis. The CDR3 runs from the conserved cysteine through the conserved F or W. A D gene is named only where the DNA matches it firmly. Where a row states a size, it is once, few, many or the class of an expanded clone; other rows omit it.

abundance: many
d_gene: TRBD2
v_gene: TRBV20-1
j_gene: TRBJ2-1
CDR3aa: CSARRLAGGYNEQFF
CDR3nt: TGCAGTGCTAGAAGACTAGCGGGGGGGTACAATGAGCAGTTCTTC

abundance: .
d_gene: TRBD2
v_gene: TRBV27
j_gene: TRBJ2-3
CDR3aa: CASSFRLAGTSTDTQYF
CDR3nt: TGTGCCAGCAGTTTCAGACTAGCGGGAACTAGCACAGATACGCAGTATTTT

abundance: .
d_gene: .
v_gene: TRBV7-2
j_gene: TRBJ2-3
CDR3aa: CASSSSSRMASTDTQYF
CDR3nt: TGTGCCAGCAGCTCTTCTTCCCGAATGGCTAGCACAGATACGCAGTATTTT

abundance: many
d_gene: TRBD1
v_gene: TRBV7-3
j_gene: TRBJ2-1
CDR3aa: CASSLGTGSHNEQFF
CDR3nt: TGTGCCAGCAGCTTAGGGACAGGGAGCCACAATGAGCAGTTCTTC

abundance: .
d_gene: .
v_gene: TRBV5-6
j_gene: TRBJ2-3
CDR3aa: CASSLDFRTDTRYF
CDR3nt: TGTGCCAGCAGCTTGGACTTTCGCACAGATACGCGGTATTTT

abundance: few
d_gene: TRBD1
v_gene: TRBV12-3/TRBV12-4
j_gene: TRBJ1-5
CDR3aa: CASSFPGQGNQPQHF
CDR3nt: TGTGCCAGCAGTTTTCCAGGACAGGGCAATCAGCCCCAGCATTTT

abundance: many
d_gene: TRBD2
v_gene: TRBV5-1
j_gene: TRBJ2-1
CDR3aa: CASSLPTSGGNNEQFF
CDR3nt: TGCGCCAGCAGCTTACCGACTAGCGGGGGTAACAATGAGCAGTTCTTC

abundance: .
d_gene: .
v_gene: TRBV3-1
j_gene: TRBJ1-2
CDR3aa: CASSPRQDSPLGYTF
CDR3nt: TGTGCCAGCAGCCCTCGACAGGATTCGCCGCTAGGCTACACCTTC

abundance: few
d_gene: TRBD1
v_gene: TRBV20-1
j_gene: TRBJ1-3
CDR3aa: CSARSPTGEDTIYF
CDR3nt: TGCAGTGCTAGATCCCCCACAGGGGAGGACACCATATATTTT

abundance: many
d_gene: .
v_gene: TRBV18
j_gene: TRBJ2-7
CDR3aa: CASSEVGSSYEQYF
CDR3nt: TGTGCCAGCTCAGAAGTCGGGAGCTCCTACGAGCAGTACTTC

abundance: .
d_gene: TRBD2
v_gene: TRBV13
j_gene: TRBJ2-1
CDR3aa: CASSLLAGDLRYNEQFF
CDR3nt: TGTGCCAGCAGCCTTCTAGCGGGAGACCTCAGATACAATGAGCAGTTCTTC

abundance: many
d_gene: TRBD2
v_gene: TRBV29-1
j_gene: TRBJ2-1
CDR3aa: CSVSGTSEYNEQFF
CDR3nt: TGCAGCGTTTCCGGGACTAGCGAGTACAATGAGCAGTTCTTC

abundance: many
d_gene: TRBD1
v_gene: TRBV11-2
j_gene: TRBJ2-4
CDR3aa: CASSYSTGGAKNIQYF
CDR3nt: TGTGCCAGCAGCTATTCAACAGGGGGGGCCAAAAACATTCAGTACTTC

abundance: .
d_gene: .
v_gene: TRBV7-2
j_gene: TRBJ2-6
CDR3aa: CASSLPSGANVLTF
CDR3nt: TGTGCCAGCAGCTTGCCATCTGGGGCCAACGTCCTGACTTTC

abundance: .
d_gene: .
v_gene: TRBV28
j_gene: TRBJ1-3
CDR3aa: CASSTVNKGGNTIYF
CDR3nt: TGTGCCAGCAGTACCGTTAATAAGGGTGGAAACACCATATATTTT

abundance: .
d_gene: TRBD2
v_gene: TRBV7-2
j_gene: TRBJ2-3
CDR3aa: CASSSSGFTDTQYF
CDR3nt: TGTGCCAGCAGCTCTAGCGGGTTCACAGATACGCAGTATTTT

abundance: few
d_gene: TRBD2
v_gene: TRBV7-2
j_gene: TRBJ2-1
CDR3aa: CASSSLAGVYNEQFF
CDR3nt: TGTGCCAGCAGCTCGCTAGCGGGAGTCTACAATGAGCAGTTCTTC

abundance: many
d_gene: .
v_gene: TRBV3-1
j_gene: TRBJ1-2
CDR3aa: CASSQDLTLGRGYTF
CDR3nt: TGTGCCAGCAGCCAAGATTTAACGCTGGGTCGAGGCTACACCTTC

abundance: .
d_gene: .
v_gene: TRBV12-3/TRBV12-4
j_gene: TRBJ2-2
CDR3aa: CASGRGTGELFF
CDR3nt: TGTGCCAGCGGCAGAGGGACCGGGGAGCTGTTTTTT

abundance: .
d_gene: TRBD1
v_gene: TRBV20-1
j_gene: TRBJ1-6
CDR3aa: CSAPSTTGGNSPLHF
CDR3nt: TGCAGTGCTCCCTCCACGACAGGGGGGAATTCACCCCTCCACTTT

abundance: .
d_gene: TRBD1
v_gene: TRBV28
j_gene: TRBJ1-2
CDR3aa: CASSSQAATGVGYTF
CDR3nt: TGTGCCAGCAGTTCCCAGGCGGCCACAGGGGTCGGCTACACCTTC

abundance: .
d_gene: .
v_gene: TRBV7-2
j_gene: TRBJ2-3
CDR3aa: CASSLGRVTDTQYF
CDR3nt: TGTGCCAGCAGCTTAGGGCGGGTAACAGATACGCAGTATTTT

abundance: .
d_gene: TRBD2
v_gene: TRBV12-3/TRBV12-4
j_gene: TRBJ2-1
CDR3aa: CASSTSGSYNEQFF
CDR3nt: TGTGCCAGCAGCACTAGCGGTTCCTACAATGAGCAGTTCTTC

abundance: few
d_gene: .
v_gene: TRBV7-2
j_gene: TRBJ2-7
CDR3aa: CASSLFRAYEQYF
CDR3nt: TGTGCCAGCAGCTTATTCCGGGCCTACGAGCAGTACTTC

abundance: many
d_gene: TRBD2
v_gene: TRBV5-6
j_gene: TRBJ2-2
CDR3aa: CASSWGTSGAVWTGELFF
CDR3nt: TGTGCCAGCAGCTGGGGGACTAGCGGGGCCGTCTGGACCGGGGAGCTGTTTTTT

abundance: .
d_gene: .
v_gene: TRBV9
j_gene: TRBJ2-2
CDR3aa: CASSARGGELFF
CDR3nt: TGTGCCAGCAGCGCCCGAGGCGGGGAGCTGTTTTTT

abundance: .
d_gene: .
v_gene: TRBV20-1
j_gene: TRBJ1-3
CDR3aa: CSAKLGSSGNTIYF
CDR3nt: TGCAGTGCCAAACTTGGAAGCTCTGGAAACACCATATATTTT

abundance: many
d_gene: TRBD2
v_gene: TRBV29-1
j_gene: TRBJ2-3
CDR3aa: CSVEGSKRGSTDTQYF
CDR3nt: TGCAGCGTTGAAGGATCAAAGCGGGGGAGCACAGATACGCAGTATTTT

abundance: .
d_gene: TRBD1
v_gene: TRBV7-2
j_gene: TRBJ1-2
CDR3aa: CASSLERGRGYTF
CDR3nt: TGTGCCAGCAGCTTAGAGAGGGGGCGCGGCTACACCTTC

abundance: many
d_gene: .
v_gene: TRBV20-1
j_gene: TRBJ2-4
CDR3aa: CSAREDPIAKNIQYF
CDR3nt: TGCAGTGCTAGAGAGGATCCTATAGCCAAAAACATTCAGTACTTC

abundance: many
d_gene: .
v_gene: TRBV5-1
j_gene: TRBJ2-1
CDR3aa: CASSSNELGWWFF
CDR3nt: TGCGCCAGCAGCTCAAACGAGCTCGGATGGTGGTTCTTC

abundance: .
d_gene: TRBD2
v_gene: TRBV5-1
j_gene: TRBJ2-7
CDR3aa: CASSSVGTSAPYEQYF
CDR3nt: TGCGCCAGCAGCTCGGTTGGGACTAGCGCCCCCTACGAGCAGTACTTC